Listed below are T cell receptor beta chains from one sample, sequenced in a study of regulatory T cells in long-lasting Graves disease. TCRdb recomputed calls from the multiplex PCR reads with MiXCR, one row per CDR3 protein. The data contain about 450,000 distinct CDR3 sequences, about a sixth of them singletons. In addition, the sample was reused for a study of T cells in Graves' hyperthyroidism and ophthalmopathy.

The input for sequencing was peripheral blood mononuclear cells (PBMCs), taken at new diagnosis, from a patient treated with antithyroid drugs. These receptor sequences come from a woman aged 25 to 39 with Graves disease. Each CDR3 is given with its conserved first and last residue. The order of the fields is V gene, D gene, clone size, J gene, CDR3 length, CDR3 DNA, CDR3 protein. The D gene is left open where the match is weak. The listing skips clone size in some rows; elsewhere it reads once, few, many or a size class.

v_gene: TRBV7-9
d_gene: NA
abundance: many
j_gene: TRBJ2-2
len: 15
CDR3nt: TGTGCCAGCAGCCAGGGACTCCTGAACACCGGGGAGCTGTTTTTT
CDR3aa: CASSQGLLNTGELFF

v_gene: TRBV14
d_gene: NA
abundance: few
j_gene: TRBJ2-1
len: 11
CDR3nt: TGTGCCAGCAGCAGGGGGGCTGATCAGTTCTTC
CDR3aa: CASSRGADQFF

v_gene: TRBV7-9
d_gene: NA
abundance: many
j_gene: TRBJ2-7
len: 15
CDR3nt: TGTGCCAGCAGCTCGATCGGACTGCTATCCTACGAGCAGTACTTC
CDR3aa: CASSSIGLLSYEQYF

v_gene: TRBV20-1
d_gene: NA
abundance: many
j_gene: TRBJ2-2
len: 13
CDR3nt: TGCAGTGCCAGACGCCCAAACACCGGGGAGCTGTTTTTT
CDR3aa: CSARRPNTGELFF

v_gene: TRBV28
d_gene: NA
abundance: many
j_gene: TRBJ2-7
len: 13
CDR3nt: TGTGCTTCCGAGGGGGGGAGGCTGAACGAGCAGTACTTC
CDR3aa: CASEGGRLNEQYF

v_gene: TRBV7-7
d_gene: NA
abundance: NA
j_gene: TRBJ2-7
len: 13
CDR3nt: TGTGCTAGCAGCTTAACAGGGTTCCACGAGCAGTACTTC
CDR3aa: CASSLTGFHEQYF

v_gene: TRBV18
d_gene: NA
abundance: many
j_gene: TRBJ2-1
len: 14
CDR3nt: TGTGCCAGCTCACCAGACCGGCGCCCCGGTGAGCAGTTCTTC
CDR3aa: CASSPDRRPGEQFF

v_gene: TRBV9
d_gene: NA
abundance: few
j_gene: TRBJ2-7
len: 15
CDR3nt: TGTGCCAGCAGCGTAGATCCACTTGGGGTGGGGGAGCAGTACTTC
CDR3aa: CASSVDPLGVGEQYF

v_gene: TRBV11-2
d_gene: NA
abundance: many
j_gene: TRBJ2-1
len: 13
CDR3nt: TGTGCCAGCAGCTTAGAGAACTACAATGAGCAGTTCTTC
CDR3aa: CASSLENYNEQFF

v_gene: TRBV24-1
d_gene: TRBD2
abundance: many
j_gene: TRBJ2-1
len: 18
CDR3nt: TGTGCCACCAGTGATTTGACGGCTAGCGGGAGTGGCGACAATGAGCAGTTCTTC
CDR3aa: CATSDLTASGSGDNEQFF

v_gene: TRBV7-9
d_gene: NA
abundance: NA
j_gene: TRBJ2-6
len: 17
CDR3nt: TGTGCCAGCAGCTTACAAGGCAGGGTCTCTGGGGCCAACGTCCTGACTTTC
CDR3aa: CASSLQGRVSGANVLTF

v_gene: TRBV6-5
d_gene: TRBD1
abundance: many
j_gene: TRBJ2-7
len: 15
CDR3nt: TGTGCCAGCAGTTACCGGGACAGGGTTCTCGGCGAGCAGTACTTC
CDR3aa: CASSYRDRVLGEQYF

v_gene: TRBV3-1
d_gene: TRBD2
abundance: many
j_gene: TRBJ2-5
len: 15
CDR3nt: TGTGCCAGCAGCCAAGATTTGGGGGGGAGGGAGACCCAGTACTTC
CDR3aa: CASSQDLGGRETQYF

v_gene: TRBV28
d_gene: NA
abundance: NA
j_gene: TRBJ2-2
len: 16
CDR3nt: TGTGCCAGCAGCTCCCTGTTCCAGCCGAACACCGGGGAGCTGTTTTTT
CDR3aa: CASSSLFQPNTGELFF

v_gene: TRBV3-1
d_gene: TRBD1
abundance: many
j_gene: TRBJ1-1
len: 12
CDR3nt: TGTGCCAGCAGCCCTGGGACAGTTGAAGCTTTCTTT
CDR3aa: CASSPGTVEAFF

v_gene: TRBV29-1
d_gene: TRBD1
abundance: many
j_gene: TRBJ2-7
len: 13
CDR3nt: TGCAGCGTTGTGGGACAGGGGTTCTACGAGCAGTACTTC
CDR3aa: CSVVGQGFYEQYF

v_gene: TRBV20-1
d_gene: TRBD2
abundance: many
j_gene: TRBJ2-7
len: 15
CDR3nt: TGCAGGACGGGACTAGCGGGAAGGAGCTCCTACGAGCAGTACTTC
CDR3aa: CRTGLAGRSSYEQYF

v_gene: TRBV5-1
d_gene: NA
abundance: few
j_gene: TRBJ2-3
len: 14
CDR3nt: TGCGCCAGCAGCCCTCGTGGGGGTTGGGATACGCAGTATTTT
CDR3aa: CASSPRGGWDTQYF

v_gene: TRBV29-1
d_gene: NA
abundance: NA
j_gene: TRBJ2-2
len: 13
CDR3nt: TGCAGCGTTGCAGGGGCCGGCACCGGGGAGCTGTTTTTT
CDR3aa: CSVAGAGTGELFF

v_gene: TRBV9
d_gene: NA
abundance: few
j_gene: TRBJ2-4
len: 18
CDR3nt: TGTGCCAGCAGCGTAGACCCTCTCGCCACGGGAGTCAAAAACATTCAGTACTTC
CDR3aa: CASSVDPLATGVKNIQYF

v_gene: TRBV2
d_gene: TRBD2
abundance: many
j_gene: TRBJ2-1
len: 16
CDR3nt: TGTGCCAGCAGTGAAGACCGCGGGAGAGCAAACAATGAGCAGTTCTTC
CDR3aa: CASSEDRGRANNEQFF

v_gene: TRBV5-1
d_gene: NA
abundance: many
j_gene: TRBJ1-1
len: 14
CDR3nt: TGTGCCAGCAGCTTAGTGCGGCAGAACACTGAAGCTTTCTTT
CDR3aa: CASSLVRQNTEAFF

v_gene: TRBV20-1
d_gene: NA
abundance: few
j_gene: TRBJ2-1
len: 12
CDR3nt: TGCAGTCCCGAGAGCTCCTACAATGAGCAGTTCTTC
CDR3aa: CSPESSYNEQFF

v_gene: TRBV30
d_gene: NA
abundance: NA
j_gene: TRBJ2-5
len: 12
CDR3nt: TGTGCCTGGAGTCTCAGGGTTGAGACCCAGTACTTC
CDR3aa: CAWSLRVETQYF

v_gene: TRBV6-5
d_gene: NA
abundance: few
j_gene: TRBJ1-4
len: 17
CDR3nt: TGTGCCAGCAGTTCCCACCCTAGTGAGGTGATTAATGAAAAACTGTTTTTT
CDR3aa: CASSSHPSEVINEKLFF

v_gene: TRBV7-7
d_gene: NA
abundance: many
j_gene: TRBJ2-1
len: 13
CDR3nt: TGTGCTAGCAGCTCCGGGACAACTAATGAGCAGTTCTTC
CDR3aa: CASSSGTTNEQFF

v_gene: TRBV6-5
d_gene: NA
abundance: many
j_gene: TRBJ2-1
len: 19
CDR3nt: TGTGCCAGCAGTTACTCGATTGAAGGGGGAAGGCAACCCTACAATGAGCAGTTCTTC
CDR3aa: CASSYSIEGGRQPYNEQFF

v_gene: TRBV29-1
d_gene: NA
abundance: many
j_gene: TRBJ2-5
len: 12
CDR3nt: TGCAGCGACTTTAGCGGCCAAGAGACCCAGTACTTC
CDR3aa: CSDFSGQETQYF

v_gene: TRBV10-3
d_gene: TRBD2
abundance: many
j_gene: TRBJ2-7
len: 14
CDR3nt: TGTGCCATCAGTGCAGCGGGAAGCTCCTACGAGCAGTACTTC
CDR3aa: CAISAAGSSYEQYF

v_gene: TRBV6-1
d_gene: NA
abundance: many
j_gene: TRBJ1-2
len: 12
CDR3nt: TGTGCCTCGCAGAGGCAGGGCCATGGCTACACCTTC
CDR3aa: CASQRQGHGYTF

v_gene: TRBV6-1
d_gene: NA
abundance: many
j_gene: TRBJ1-5
len: 16
CDR3nt: TGTGCCAGCAGTGAGGGGGAGGGGGTAGGCAATCAGCCCCAGCATTTT
CDR3aa: CASSEGEGVGNQPQHF

v_gene: TRBV4-1
d_gene: TRBD2
abundance: NA
j_gene: TRBJ2-1
len: 19
CDR3nt: TGCGCCAGCAGCCATCCCTCGACAAGCGGGAGATATATCGGACATGAGCAGTTCTTC
CDR3aa: CASSHPSTSGRYIGHEQFF

v_gene: TRBV3-1
d_gene: TRBD1
abundance: many
j_gene: TRBJ1-4
len: 15
CDR3nt: TGTGCCAGCAGCCAAATGACAGGGGCTTCGGAAAAACTGTTTTTT
CDR3aa: CASSQMTGASEKLFF

v_gene: TRBV6-5
d_gene: TRBD1
abundance: once
j_gene: TRBJ2-2
len: 15
CDR3nt: TGTGCCAGCAGTTACTCGGGACAGCCCCCCGGGGAGCTGTTTTTT
CDR3aa: CASSYSGQPPGELFF

v_gene: TRBV3-1
d_gene: NA
abundance: many
j_gene: TRBJ2-2
len: 13
CDR3nt: TGTGCCAGCTCGCCCGCAGTGGGCGGGGAGCTGTTTTTT
CDR3aa: CASSPAVGGELFF

v_gene: TRBV29-1
d_gene: NA
abundance: NA
j_gene: TRBJ2-3
len: 14
CDR3nt: TGCAGCGTTGTACAGGGTGCCAGCACAGATACGCAGTATTTT
CDR3aa: CSVVQGASTDTQYF

v_gene: TRBV7-2
d_gene: TRBD2
abundance: many
j_gene: TRBJ2-1
len: 15
CDR3nt: TGTGCCAGCAGCTTAAGGACTAGCGGAACGACCCGGCAGTTCTTC
CDR3aa: CASSLRTSGTTRQFF

v_gene: TRBV6-2/TRBV6-3
d_gene: TRBD2
abundance: few
j_gene: TRBJ2-7
len: 16
CDR3nt: TGTGCCAGCAGTTACTCGACGGTAGCGGGGGCATACGAGCAGTACTTC
CDR3aa: CASSYSTVAGAYEQYF

v_gene: TRBV12-3/TRBV12-4
d_gene: NA
abundance: many
j_gene: TRBJ1-5
len: 14
CDR3nt: TGTGCCAGCAGTTTAACAGGACCTAATCAGCCCCAGCATTTT
CDR3aa: CASSLTGPNQPQHF

v_gene: TRBV7-9
d_gene: NA
abundance: many
j_gene: TRBJ2-3
len: 16
CDR3nt: TGTGCCAGCACCACCCCAAGCAGTTCTAGCACAGATACGCAGTATTTT
CDR3aa: CASTTPSSSSTDTQYF

v_gene: TRBV6-2/TRBV6-3
d_gene: NA
abundance: NA
j_gene: TRBJ2-1
len: 15
CDR3nt: TGTGCCAGCCGAACCGGGGGCAGCGGGTACAATGAGCAGTTCTTC
CDR3aa: CASRTGGSGYNEQFF

v_gene: TRBV3-1
d_gene: NA
abundance: many
j_gene: TRBJ2-7
len: 15
CDR3nt: TGTGCCAGCAGCCCTGAGCCGCAGGGGCGTTACGAGCAGTACTTC
CDR3aa: CASSPEPQGRYEQYF

v_gene: TRBV28
d_gene: NA
abundance: many
j_gene: TRBJ2-7
len: 11
CDR3nt: TGTGCCAGCAGCCGAGGTTACGAGCAGTACTTC
CDR3aa: CASSRGYEQYF

v_gene: TRBV6-1
d_gene: TRBD1
abundance: many
j_gene: TRBJ2-7
len: 12
CDR3nt: TGTGCCAGCCGGGACAGGGGGTTCGGGCAGTACTTC
CDR3aa: CASRDRGFGQYF

v_gene: TRBV28
d_gene: NA
abundance: NA
j_gene: TRBJ2-7
len: 14
CDR3nt: TGTGCCAGCAGTCACGGGGACGGAGTGGGGGAGCAGTACTTC
CDR3aa: CASSHGDGVGEQYF

v_gene: TRBV2
d_gene: NA
abundance: many
j_gene: TRBJ1-5
len: 16
CDR3nt: TGTGCAACCAATTCCGGGGGACATCGGGGCAATCAGCCCCAGCATTTT
CDR3aa: CATNSGGHRGNQPQHF

v_gene: TRBV7-6
d_gene: NA
abundance: many
j_gene: TRBJ2-2
len: 17
CDR3nt: TGTGCCAGCAGCTTAAAGTTTGGCAGCATGAACACCGGGGAGCTGTTTTTT
CDR3aa: CASSLKFGSMNTGELFF

v_gene: TRBV5-1
d_gene: NA
abundance: NA
j_gene: TRBJ2-6
len: 16
CDR3nt: TGCGCCAGCAGCTTGGCGGCAGGCTCTGGGGCCAACGTCCTGACTTTC
CDR3aa: CASSLAAGSGANVLTF

v_gene: TRBV11-2
d_gene: NA
abundance: many
j_gene: TRBJ2-1
len: 16
CDR3nt: TGTGCCAGCAGCTTAAGGGGGGACAGCTCCTACAATGAGCAGTTCTTC
CDR3aa: CASSLRGDSSYNEQFF

v_gene: TRBV30
d_gene: TRBD1
abundance: many
j_gene: TRBJ1-4
len: 14
CDR3nt: TGTGCCTGGAGCGGGACAGGGGCTAATGAAAAACTGTTTTTT
CDR3aa: CAWSGTGANEKLFF

v_gene: TRBV27
d_gene: TRBD1
abundance: few
j_gene: TRBJ2-1
len: 14
CDR3nt: TGTGCCAGCAGTTCCCAGACAGGGGGCAATGAGCAGTTCTTC
CDR3aa: CASSSQTGGNEQFF

v_gene: TRBV6-9
d_gene: NA
abundance: few
j_gene: TRBJ2-7
len: 14
CDR3nt: TGTGCCAGCAGTTACTGGGGGGAGAACTACGAGCAGTACTTC
CDR3aa: CASSYWGENYEQYF